These T cell receptor beta chains were read from a single sample in a study of blood T cell repertoires in COVID-19. The protocol was immunoSEQ multiplex PCR, while the TCRdb copy is restricted to in-frame clones and leaves out a portion. The sample records roughly 500,000 clones, 70% to 90% being singletons. Sequenced sample: peripheral blood. These receptors all stem from a human donor in a cohort sampled during active COVID-19. Both conserved end residues are part of each CDR3.

V	J	length	CDR3
TRBV5-1	TRBJ2-1	17	CASSLDPFASSYNEQFF
TRBV14	TRBJ2-7	13	CASSRTGPKEQYF
TRBV9	TRBJ2-3	17	CASSLNDRGLLGDTQYF
TRBV7-8	TRBJ1-5	16	CASSQSRSSANQPQHF
TRBV5-6	TRBJ2-1	14	CASRWSGVYNEQFF
TRBV20-1	TRBJ1-1	16	CSASAGQGWGDTEAFF
TRBV19	TRBJ2-1	17	CASSIEASGTSYNEQFF
TRBV7-2	TRBJ2-2	14	CASSSRGNAGELFF
TRBV2	TRBJ1-2	14	CASSVKGASDGYTF
TRBV4-2	TRBJ2-5	17	CASSQGVRSGGGETQYF
TRBV2	TRBJ1-6	13	CASKNRGNSPLHF
TRBV6-6	TRBJ1-3	15	CASSYFVESGNTIYF
TRBV20-1	TRBJ2-3	13	CSASSGSGDTQYF
TRBV5-3	TRBJ2-1	17	CARSSMALAGFYNEQFF
TRBV25-1	TRBJ2-2	15	CASSEDSANTGELFF
TRBV7-9	TRBJ1-1	14	CASSRGYPTAEAFF
TRBV11-1	TRBJ2-2	16	CASSSWGGANTGELFF
TRBV6-5	TRBJ1-2	14	CASSYSTAARDYTF
TRBV5-1	TRBJ2-1	18	CASSTRTGGTLAVNEQFF
TRBV5-1	TRBJ2-7	16	CASSPRDGASSYEQYF
TRBV7-3	TRBJ2-3	16	CASSEGTSGSTDTQYF
TRBV7-3	TRBJ1-1	15	CASSSPISKLHEAFF
TRBV19	TRBJ2-1	14	CASKMEGTYNEQFF
TRBV28	TRBJ1-1	14	CAIIPRLSNTEAFF
TRBV19	TRBJ2-7	13	CASSMGQSYEQYF
TRBV7-9	TRBJ2-1	15	CASSQLGEGRVEQFF
TRBV6-5	TRBJ2-2	15	CASSSTGIRAGELFF
TRBV27	TRBJ2-3	14	CASARELVTDTQYF
TRBV4-1	TRBJ2-3	16	CASSIGTSGRADTQYF
TRBV10-1	TRBJ1-1	13	CASSRGVPAEAFF
TRBV19	TRBJ1-5	15	CASSITPGRGMPQHF
TRBV2	TRBJ1-2	16	CASSNDRGRYYDGYTF
TRBV3-1/TRBV3-2	TRBJ2-3	15	CASSQAQARTDTQYF
TRBV7-9	TRBJ2-5	16	CASTRTDRGRVETQYF
TRBV6-1	TRBJ2-7	13	CASSEASGGEQYF
TRBV5-4	TRBJ2-2	15	CASSAGGPNTGELFF
TRBV18	TRBJ2-7	12	CASSTTSREQYF
TRBV7-2	TRBJ1-1	14	CASSSRGPNTEAFF
TRBV7-3	TRBJ2-5	17	CASSLELAGGHQETQYF
TRBV11-1	TRBJ1-1	15	CASSWGQGENTEAFF
TRBV28	TRBJ1-5	14	CASSSRGARQPQHF
TRBV28	TRBJ1-4	18	CASSSRRLGDVSNEKLFF
TRBV2	TRBJ2-5	14	CASSDWAPQETQYF